This TCR beta chain was identified in a study of T-cell reconstitution after alpha-beta-depleted transplantation in children. This clonotype appeared a few times. At one end, the junction sequence differs from germline, possibly due to a read error. Unique molecular identifiers were incorporated during preparation of the TCRbeta library. TCRdb reprocessed the PCR reads with MiXCR, giving one entry per CDR3 protein. Seen here are around 340,000 distinct CDR3 sequences, more than 10% observed once, and the top ten hold approximately 4.3%. The length of the CDR3 is 15 residues. The sequence derives from a human donor who donated a stem cell graft to a child with Fanconi anemia. The sample here was PBMCs, taken from the stem cell graft. The chain is built from TRBV12-3 or TRBV12-4 and TRBJ2-1; 7 bases agree with TRBD2. The CDR3 sequence: CASTLAGSSYNEQFF. The CDR3 DNA sequence: TGTGCCAGCACTTTAGCGGGCTCTTCCTACAATGAGCAGTTCTTC.